The next 24 T cell receptor beta chains were all read from a single sample in a study of tumor-infiltrating lymphocytes in oesophageal squamous cell carcinoma. TCRdb independently ran MiXCR on the PCR reads; one entry per CDR3 protein. The data contain 15,000 to 20,000 distinct CDR3 sequences, 45% to 50% of them singletons. The sample taken for sequencing was esophageal tumor tissue. The receptors were sampled from a male donor with esophageal squamous cell carcinoma.

This clonotype was seen ten or more times. The chain joins TRBV6-1 to TRBJ2-5, with no clear D. The CDR3 loop spans 14 amino acids. In germline, CDR1 is MNHNS, CDR2 SASEGT. Trimming stripped 4 bases from V and 1 base from J, with 10 bases between. The CDR3 here is CASSGRAVQETQYF. For the CDR3, the DNA is TGTGCCAGCAGTGGAAGGGCGGTCCAAGAGACCCAGTACTTC.

A remark on this clonotype: This is likely a read error, given that the CDR3 carries no conserved phenylalanine or tryptophan at its end. Because the CDR3's place on the DNA is in doubt, the DNA is left out and the CDR3 is given as listed by TCRdb. The chain is built from TRBV7-3 and TRBJ2-6; the DNA was not used to check the table's D call, TRBD1. From germline, CDR1 is SGHTA and CDR2 FQGTGA. The CDR3 is made up of 16 amino acids, end residues included. CDR3 amino acids: CASTPVGAYNEQYFGA.

V and J are TRBV7-2 and TRBJ2-3; tentatively, D is TRBD1 (6 bases). Per germline, CDR1 SGHTA and CDR2 FQGNSA. Trimming removed 6 bases at V and 1 base at J, with 8 bases between. This CDR3 has 13 residues. The CDR3 DNA reads TGTGCCAGCAGGTCAGGGGGCACAGATACGCAGTATTTT. Protein product: CASRSGGTDTQYF.

The V gene is TRBV7-3, the J gene TRBJ2-3; TRBD2 aligns across 10 bases. The end of the DNA aligns better with TRBJ2-1, so the J call may be wrong. Per the germline V gene, CDR1 is SGHTA and CDR2 is FQGTGA. The CDR3 loop spans 13 amino acids. CDR3 sequence reads: CASSMGLANEQFF. The CDR3 nucleotides are TGTGCCAGCAGCATGGGACTAGCGAATGAGCAGTTCTTC.

The chain recombines TRBV6-6 with TRBJ2-1; tentative D call: TRBD1 (6 bases). The ends were cut back, 0 bases at V and 8 bases at J, with 17 bases in the middle. Germline assignment: CDR1 MNHNY and CDR2 SVGAGI (reference sequence). The CDR3 is 16 residues long. The CDR3 here is CASSYSNREPSYEQFF. CDR3 coding DNA: TGTGCCAGCAGTTACTCGAACAGGGAACCGTCTTATGAGCAGTTCTTC.

This chain links TRBV7-6 with TRBJ2-7; D uncertain. This CDR3 comprises 14 residues. Trimming stripped 1 base from V and 9 bases from J, with 16 bases between. The V gene's germline CDR1 is SGHVS and CDR2 FNYEAQ. The CDR3 DNA follows: TGTGCCAGCAGCTTAGATGCCTCACCGGTTAGGCAGTACTTC. Its protein is CASSLDASPVRQYF.

A few counts support this clonotype. CDR3 protein: CASSFQAGQFF. The CDR3 nucleotides read TGTGCCAGCAGTTTCCAGGCCGGGCAGTTCTTC. The V gene is TRBV28, the J gene TRBJ2-1; no reliable D call. With 3 bases removed from V and 12 bases from J, the gap between germline ends came to 9 bases. The CDR3 consists of 11 residues. Germline assignment: CDR1 MDHEN and CDR2 SYDVKM.

In its sample, this clonotype ranks as medium-sized (0.01 to 0.1%). The J gene is TRBJ2-2, the V gene TRBV7-3; D gene uncertain. Germline values: CDR1 SGHTA, CDR2 FQGTGA. The CDR3 has 12 amino acids. With 0 bases removed from V and 6 bases from J, the gap between germline ends came to 2 bases. CDR3 protein: CASSLTAGELFF. CDR3 coding DNA: TGTGCCAGCAGCTTAACGGCCGGGGAGCTGTTTTTT.

This clonotype has ten or more counts. The gene calls are TRBV19 and TRBJ2-1; D possibly corresponds to TRBD1 (6 bases). This CDR3 has 14 amino acids. Germline values: CDR1 LNHDA, CDR2 SQIVND (reference sequence). Between the trimmed V and J ends, which lost 5 bases and 7 bases, there was a span of 15 bases. CDR3 DNA sequence: TGTGCCAGTAGTTCGGGACATCGAGGTAATGAGCAGTTCTTC. This encodes CASSSGHRGNEQFF. Looking up the rest from reference TRBV19 and TRBJ2-1 gives the full variable domain: DGGITQSPKYLFRKEGQNVTLSCEQNLNHDAMYWYRQDPGQGLRLIYYSQIVNDFQKGDIAEGYSVSREKKESFPLTVTSAQKNPTAFYLCASSSGHRGNEQFFGPGTRLTVL.

At least ten counts were recorded for this clonotype. V and J are TRBV7-4 and TRBJ2-5; perhaps TRBD2 as D (5 bases). V was clipped by 1 base and J by 3 bases, with 9 bases between them. CDR3 length equals 14 residues. Germline CDR1 and CDR2: SGHVT and SQSDAQ. CDR3 sequence reads: CASSLGYGEETQYF. DNA for the CDR3: TGTGCCAGCAGCTTAGGGTACGGGGAAGAGACCCAGTACTTC.

The genes are TRBV7-4 and TRBJ2-5; tentatively, D is TRBD2 (6 bases). The CDR3 covers 15 residues. The germline V gene encodes CDR1 SGHVT and CDR2 SQSDAQ. Trimming removed 3 bases from V and 11 bases from J, with 22 bases in between. The CDR3 sequence is CASSFSGRSYNEQYF. The CDR3 DNA is TGTGCCAGCAGCTTTAGCGGCCGCTCCTACAATGAGCAGTACTTC.

This clonotype is labeled medium-sized. The gene calls are TRBV7-9 and TRBJ1-1; D unclear. The CDR3 is 14 residues long. Trimming pared 4 bases from V and 0 bases from J, leaving 9 bases between. Germline-derived CDR1 and CDR2 are SEHNR and FQNEAQ (reference sequence). CDR3 nucleotides: TGTGCCAGCAGCTCTCATGCCCTGAACACTGAAGCTTTCTTT. It specifies CASSSHALNTEAFF.

This clonotype was detected a few times. The chain has TRBV6-1 and TRBJ2-7, with TRBD1 matching 10 bases. The CDR3 contains 13 residues. Germline-derived CDR1 and CDR2 are MNHNS and SASEGT. With V trimmed by 6 bases and J by 5 bases, 4 bases remained unmatched. Here the CDR3 DNA reads TGTGCCAGCAGCAGACAGGGGGCCAACGAGCAGTACTTC. Protein product: CASSRQGANEQYF.

This chain connects TRBV11-2 to TRBJ2-7; D assignment may be TRBD1 or TRBD2 (5 bases each). The ends were cut back, 0 bases at V and 3 bases at J, with 21 bases in the middle. The CDR3 totals 18 residues. CDR1 SGHAT and CDR2 FQNNGV come from the germline V gene. The chain's CDR3 is CASSLEEIGDLEDYEQYF. CDR3 nucleotides: TGTGCCAGCAGCTTAGAGGAGATTGGGGACCTAGAGGACTACGAGCAGTACTTC.

As for this clonotype: It is likely a read error, because the conserved phenylalanine at the end of the CDR3 is missing. The DNA is left out, because the CDR3 cannot be placed on it with certainty; the CDR3 is given as TCRdb lists it. The chain has TRBV28 and TRBJ2-6; the table gives TRBD1 as D, unverified against the DNA. Including both end residues, the CDR3 is 18 amino acids long. Looked up from germline, CDR1 is MDHEN and CDR2 is SYDVKM. CDR3 amino acids: CASSLWVRGRQETQYFGA.

As regards this clonotype: A much larger clone lies a single base off, so this may be a read error. V is TRBV14 and J is TRBJ1-2, with a tentative D call TRBD2 (5 bases). TRBJ2-7 matches the DNA end more closely, so the J call is doubtful. The CDR3 is 16 residues long. Germline assignment: CDR1 SGHDN and CDR2 FVKESK. This CDR3 reads CASSPFTGVTYNEQYF. The CDR3 DNA reads as TGTGCCAGCAGCCCTTTTACCGGGGTTACCTACAATGAGCAGTACTTC.

At least ten counts were recorded for this clonotype. The chain links TRBV11-2 to TRBJ2-1; TRBD1 matches 7 bases. The end of the DNA aligns better with TRBJ2-7, so the J call may be wrong. From germline, CDR1 is SGHAT and CDR2 FQNNGV. The CDR3 consists of 13 residues. The CDR3 spells CASRHTGVYEQYF. The CDR3 nucleotides are TGTGCCAGCAGGCATACAGGGGTCTACGAGCAGTACTTC.

This clonotype was recorded many times. V gene TRBV7-8 combines with J gene TRBJ2-1; 8 bases fit TRBD1. Matching the DNA end better, TRBJ2-7 makes the J call doubtful. CDR3 length: 13 residues. Germline-derived CDR1 and CDR2 are SGHVS and FQNEAQ. As DNA, the CDR3 is TGTGCCAGCAGTTCGGACAGGGACGGTGAGCAGTACTTC. Its translation: CASSSDRDGEQYF.

This clonotype showed up many times. This rearrangement joins TRBV5-4 to TRBJ1-1; TRBD1 aligns across 9 bases. From germline, CDR1 is SGHNT and CDR2 YYREEE (reference sequence). There are 15 residues in the CDR3. With V trimmed by 4 bases and J by 0 bases, 4 bases remained unmatched. The CDR3 bases are TGTGCCAGCAGCCCCCGGACAGGGGTGAACACTGAAGCTTTCTTT. This sequence encodes CASSPRTGVNTEAFF. Complete variable domain (other parts from reference TRBV5-4 and TRBJ1-1): ETGVTQSPTHLIKTRGQQVTLRCSSQSGHNTVSWYQQALGQGPQFIFQYYREEENGRGNFPPRFSGLQFPNYSSELNVNALELDDSALYLCASSPRTGVNTEAFFGQGTRLTVV.

The CDR3 nucleotides are TGTGCCAGCAGCTCACAAGAGCAGCCCCAGCATTTT. Its protein is CASSSQEQPQHF. V and J are TRBV7-4 and TRBJ2-5; no definite D call. The DNA end is more similar to TRBJ1-5, so the J call may be wrong. CDR3 length: 12 residues. Germline V gene lookup returns CDR1 SGHVT and CDR2 SQSDAQ.

V is TRBV7-2 and J is TRBJ2-5; 11 bases match TRBD1. The end of the DNA is better explained by TRBJ2-4, so the J call may be wrong. Germline loops: CDR1 SGHTA, CDR2 FQGNSA. This CDR3 contains 15 residues. CDR3 region: CASSWGTGGLNIQYF. CDR3 sequence (DNA): TGTGCCAGCAGCTGGGGGACAGGGGGATTAAACATTCAGTACTTC.

Only one count was recorded for this clonotype. The rearrangement links TRBV7-3 to TRBJ2-1, with 7 bases lining up with TRBD1. CDR1 and CDR2 (germline): SGHTA, FQGTGA. The junction had 2 bases not matched to a gene; V was cut back by 1 base and J by 2 bases. The CDR3 runs to 15 residues. The CDR3 DNA follows: TGTGCCAGCAGCTTAAGACAGGGCCCCTACAATGAGCAGTTCTTC. Protein product: CASSLRQGPYNEQFF.

The table lists this clonotype with a few counts. CDR3 sequence: CASRQTGGYETQYF. The CDR3 region has the DNA TGTGCCAGCAGACAGACAGGGGGATATGAGACCCAGTACTTC. J is TRBJ2-4 and V is TRBV7-9; TRBD1 matches at 9 bases. The J call may be wrong; the DNA end is better matched by TRBJ2-5. Germline V lookup: CDR1 SEHNR, CDR2 FQNEAQ (reference sequence). CDR3 length: 14 amino acids.

This clonotype showed up many times. The V call is TRBV12-3 or TRBV12-4, the J call TRBJ1-5, with D possibly matching TRBD1 (6 bases). V lost 4 bases, J lost 7 bases, and 11 bases lay in between. The CDR3 is made up of 13 amino acids. The CDR3 protein is CASSYRAGQPQHF. The CDR3 DNA follows: TGTGCCAGCAGTTACAGGGCTGGACAGCCCCAGCATTTT.